The 20 T cell receptor beta chains presented below share a single source sample, sequenced in a study of CD8 T cells in Susac syndrome. The RNA, about 0.45 to 1 ug, was put through reverse transcription using random hexamers. One entry per CDR3 protein results from TCRdb running MiXCR on the immunoSEQ multiplex PCR reads. The sample contains about 140,000 distinct CDR3 sequences, around 94% of which appear only once. Sequences were obtained from CD4+ T cells from PBMCs. The source is a human donor in good health.

V usage is TRBV11-2 and J usage is TRBJ2-3; 7 bases are shared with TRBD2. There are 15 residues in the CDR3. The V gene's germline CDR1 is SGHAT and CDR2 FQNNGV. The J segment lost 2 bases and the V segment lost 2 bases, leaving 4 bases of the junction unmatched. For the CDR3, the DNA is TGTGCCAGCAGCTTACTGGGGAGGGTCACAGATACGCAGTATTTT. This sequence encodes CASSLLGRVTDTQYF.

V is TRBV3-1 and J is TRBJ2-4, with D perhaps assigned TRBD1 or TRBD2 (5 bases each). Germline CDR1 LGHDT, CDR2 YNNKEL (reference sequence). Trimming left V 0 bases short and J 0 bases short, with 27 bases between. CDR3 length: 22 amino acids. CDR3 protein: CASSQDYPVAGIAQGAKNIQYF. For the CDR3, the DNA is TGTGCCAGCAGCCAAGACTACCCCGTGGCCGGGATCGCGCAGGGAGCCAAAAACATTCAGTACTTC. Variable domain in full (rest from reference TRBV3-1 and TRBJ2-4): DTAVSQTPKYLVTQMGNDKSIKCEQNLGHDTMYWYKQDSKKFLKIMFSYNNKELIINETVPNRFSPKSPDKAHLNLHINSLELGDSAVYFCASSQDYPVAGIAQGAKNIQYFGAGTRLSVL.

The V call is TRBV5-1, the J call TRBJ2-2; 8 positions match TRBD2. There are 16 residues in the CDR3. Germline V lookup: CDR1 SGHRS, CDR2 YFSETQ. V trimming: 1 base; J trimming: 1 base; junction bases outside the gene matches: 3. In DNA form, the CDR3 reads TGCGCCAGCAGCTTGAACCTAGCGGGGAACACCGGGGAGCTGTTTTTT. It yields the protein CASSLNLAGNTGELFF.

The chain employs TRBV12-3 or TRBV12-4 and TRBJ1-2; D may be TRBD1 (5 bases). Trimming stripped 5 bases from V and 8 bases from J, with 9 bases between. The CDR3 loop spans 11 amino acids. The CDR3 DNA sequence: TGTGCCAGCAGTCGGGGCATGGGCTACACCTTC. The encoded protein is CASSRGMGYTF.

A word on this clonotype: A read error may produce the germline difference seen at one junction end. V gene TRBV2 combines with J gene TRBJ2-7, with a weak D call TRBD2 (6 bases). Per germline, CDR1 SNHLY and CDR2 FYNNEI. The CDR3 loop spans 11 amino acids. The CDR3 sequence is CASSELREVDF. The DNA of the CDR3 is TGTGCCAGCAGTGAACTCAGGGAGGTTGACTTC.

This clonotype showed up just once. V is TRBV18 and J is TRBJ2-7; the match to TRBD1 covers 8 bases. The CDR3 sequence is 13 residues long. The germline V gene has CDR1 KGHSH and CDR2 LQKENI. V lost 6 bases and J lost 11; bases outside the gene matches: 12. For the CDR3, the DNA is TGTGCCAGCTCCCACAACCCATCAGGGGGCGAGTACTTC. It specifies CASSHNPSGGEYF.

This clonotype appeared a few times. V and J are TRBV9 and TRBJ2-5; D is unclear. V was pared by 0 bases and J by 2 bases, with 5 bases between. This CDR3 has 13 amino acids. Per germline, CDR1 SGDLS and CDR2 YYNGEE. The CDR3 bases are TGTGCCAGCAGCGTAGCTGGGCAAGAGACCCAGTACTTC. Residues: CASSVAGQETQYF. The entire variable domain, with the rest obtained from reference TRBV9 and TRBJ2-5, is as follows: DSGVTQTPKHLITATGQRVTLRCSPRSGDLSVYWYQQSLDQGLQFLIQYYNGEERAKGNILERFSAQQFPDLHSELNLSSLELGDSALYFCASSVAGQETQYFGPGTRLLVL.

This chain connects TRBV5-1 to TRBJ2-7; D is perhaps TRBD1 (6 bases). The CDR3 covers 16 residues. Germline V gene sequence: CDR1 SGHRS, CDR2 YFSETQ. The germline V and J ends were trimmed by 3 bases and 0 bases, with 16 bases remaining between them. The CDR3 is CASSSGTFGISYEQYF. The CDR3 nucleotides are TGCGCCAGCAGCTCAGGGACATTCGGCATCTCCTACGAGCAGTACTTC.

The rearrangement joins TRBV11-2 to TRBJ2-7, with TRBD1 matching over 7 bases. V was clipped by 5 bases and J by 5 bases; unmatched bases: 6. The CDR3 has 13 amino acids. In germline, CDR1 is SGHAT, CDR2 FQNNGV. CDR3 amino acids: CASSPDRVHEQYF. The CDR3 DNA follows: TGTGCCAGCAGCCCTGACAGGGTGCACGAGCAGTACTTC.

This sequence joins TRBV5-6 and TRBJ2-7; tentatively, D is TRBD1 (5 bases). The CDR3 is 12 residues long. Germline values: CDR1 SGHDT, CDR2 YYEEEE. Trimming took 5 bases from V and 3 from J, leaving 9 bases between them. The CDR3 reads CASSLGHYEQYF. CDR3 nucleotides: TGTGCCAGCAGTCTTGGACACTACGAGCAGTACTTC.

The chain recombines TRBV12-3 or TRBV12-4 with TRBJ1-1; 10 nucleotides line up with TRBD1. V lost 3 bases to trimming and J lost 13 bases; unmatched junction nucleotides: 5. CDR3 length: 12 residues. CDR3: CASSFPGTGVFF. The CDR3 DNA is TGTGCCAGCAGTTTTCCCGGGACAGGGGTTTTCTTT.

This clonotype was seen a few times. The chain couples TRBV6-2 or TRBV6-3 to TRBJ2-7; D is unresolved. V was cut by 5 bases and J by 1 base, with 3 bases left in between. Germline CDR1 and CDR2: MNHEY and SVGEGT. The CDR3 has 11 residues. The CDR3, as DNA: TGTGCCAGCAGTATTTCCTACGAGCAGTACTTC. Translated, it gives CASSISYEQYF.

The rearrangement uses TRBV5-1 and TRBJ2-5; 9 bases agree with TRBD2. The CDR3 extends over 14 amino acids. V trimming: 4 bases; J trimming: 4 bases; junction bases outside the gene matches: 5. Germline V gene data show CDR1 as SGHRS and CDR2 as YFSETQ. The CDR3 DNA sequence: TGCGCCAGCAGCCCAAGAGCGGGAGGAGAGACCCAGTACTTC. This sequence encodes CASSPRAGGETQYF.

The chain combines TRBV6-1 with TRBJ2-2; a possible D gene is TRBD1 (6 bases). Trimming stripped 6 bases from V and 1 base from J, with 15 bases between. Germline V gene sequence: CDR1 MNHNS, CDR2 SASEGT. The CDR3 has 16 residues. The CDR3 sequence is CASRKTGLGNTGELFF. The CDR3, as DNA: TGTGCCAGCAGGAAAACAGGGCTGGGGAACACCGGGGAGCTGTTTTTT.

The V and J genes are TRBV9 and TRBJ2-1; no clear D gene. The CDR3 runs 15 residues. From germline, CDR1 is SGDLS and CDR2 YYNGEE. The ends were cut back, 0 bases at V and 3 bases at J, with 10 bases in the middle. In nucleotides, the CDR3 is TGTGCCAGCAGCGTAGATGGGCGGCGCTACAATGAGCAGTTCTTC. Its translation is CASSVDGRRYNEQFF.

The chain has TRBV28 and TRBJ2-7, with a possible D match to TRBD1 (6 bases). Germline assignment: CDR1 MDHEN and CDR2 SYDVKM. This CDR3 is built from 15 residues. The V end was cut by 6 bases, the J end by 3 bases, with 18 bases between. CDR3 sequence reads: CASREGRGRNYEQYF. The CDR3 DNA sequence: TGTGCCAGCAGAGAGGGCAGGGGTCGGAACTACGAGCAGTACTTC. The complete variable domain, with remaining parts taken from reference TRBV28 and TRBJ2-7, reads DVKVTQSSRYLVKRTGEKVFLECVQDMDHENMFWYRQDPGLGLRLIYFSYDVKMKEKGDIPEGYSVSREKKERFSLILESASTNQTSMYLCASREGRGRNYEQYFGPGTRLTVT.

As DNA, the CDR3 is TGCGCCAGCAGCTTGAGCGGGGGCGAAATCAATGAGCAGTTCTTC. It is translated as CASSLSGGEINEQFF. This chain links TRBV5-1 with TRBJ2-1; 8 bases agree with TRBD2. The J segment lost 6 bases and the V segment lost 1 base, leaving 6 bases of the junction unmatched. The germline gives CDR1 SGHRS, CDR2 YFSETQ. The CDR3 has 15 amino acids.

The CDR3 DNA reads as TGTGCCAGCTCCAGGCAGTTCGACGTTAACGAGCAGTACTTC. Its translation is CASSRQFDVNEQYF. The V and J genes are TRBV6-5 and TRBJ2-7; D uncertain. The ends were cut back, 8 bases at V and 5 bases at J, with 19 bases in the middle. The CDR3 consists of 14 residues. Germline CDR1 is MNHEY and CDR2 is SVGAGI.

The chain is built from TRBV5-1 and TRBJ1-1, with a possible D match to TRBD1 (6 bases). Germline CDR1 and CDR2: SGHRS and YFSETQ. The CDR3 runs to 17 residues. Deletions cut 4 bases from V and 2 bases from J, with 21 bases between. CDR3 sequence (DNA): TGCGCCAGCAGCATCCGACAGGCGCTTGGGTACAACACTGAAGCTTTCTTT. Translation gives CASSIRQALGYNTEAFF.

The chain is built from TRBV7-2 and TRBJ1-1; weak D call: TRBD1 (5 bases). CDR1 SGHTA and CDR2 FQGNSA come from the germline V gene. CDR3 length equals 14 residues. Trimming removed 0 bases at V and 11 bases at J, with 16 bases between. DNA for the CDR3: TGTGCCAGCAGCTTAGCTGGTATCAGGGTTGAGGCTTTCTTT. Amino acids: CASSLAGIRVEAFF.